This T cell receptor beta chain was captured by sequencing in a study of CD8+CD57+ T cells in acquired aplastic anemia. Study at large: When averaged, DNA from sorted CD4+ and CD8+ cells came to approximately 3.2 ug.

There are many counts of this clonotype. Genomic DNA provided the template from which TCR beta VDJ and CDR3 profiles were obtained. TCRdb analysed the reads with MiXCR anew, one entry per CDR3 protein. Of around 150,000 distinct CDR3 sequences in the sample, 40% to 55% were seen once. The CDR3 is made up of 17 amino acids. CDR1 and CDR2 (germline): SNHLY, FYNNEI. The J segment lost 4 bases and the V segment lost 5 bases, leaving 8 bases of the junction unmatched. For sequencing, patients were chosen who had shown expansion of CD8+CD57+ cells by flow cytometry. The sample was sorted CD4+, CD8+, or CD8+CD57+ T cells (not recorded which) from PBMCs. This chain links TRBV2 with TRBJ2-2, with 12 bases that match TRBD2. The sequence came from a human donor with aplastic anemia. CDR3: CASSSASGRAATGELFF. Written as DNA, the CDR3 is TGTGCCAGCAGTTCGGCTAGCGGGAGGGCCGCCACCGGGGAGCTGTTTTTT.